The T cell receptor beta chain described here comes from a study of tumor and adjacent non-tumor tissue in lung cancer. A modified ARM-PCR protocol with three rounds of nested PCR amplified TCRbeta. TCRdb reanalysed the multiplex PCR reads using MiXCR and keeps one entry per CDR3 protein. The data hold more than 55,000 distinct CDR3 sequences, with around three quarters observed a single time. The template was RNA from unsorted bulk tissue. The normal lung tissue was taken more than 3 cm from the tumor edge. Trimming removed 4 bases from V and 7 bases from J, with 13 bases in between. CDR3 length: 13 amino acids. A single count supports this clonotype.

Sequencing was performed on distant non-tumor lung tissue. This rearrangement joins TRBV12-3 or TRBV12-4 to TRBJ1-1; D is undetermined. This TCR came from a man aged 60 to 69 with non-small cell lung cancer. The CDR3 protein is CASSSTGISEAFF. The DNA for the CDR3 is TGTGCCAGCAGTTCCACGGGTATCAGTGAAGCTTTCTTT.